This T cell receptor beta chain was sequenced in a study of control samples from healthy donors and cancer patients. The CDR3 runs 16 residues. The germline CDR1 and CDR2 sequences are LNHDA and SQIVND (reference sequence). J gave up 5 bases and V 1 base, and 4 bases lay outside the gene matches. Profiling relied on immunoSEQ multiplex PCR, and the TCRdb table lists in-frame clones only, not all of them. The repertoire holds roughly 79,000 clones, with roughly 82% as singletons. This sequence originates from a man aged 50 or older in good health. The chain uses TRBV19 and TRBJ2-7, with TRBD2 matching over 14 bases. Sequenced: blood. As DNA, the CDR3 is TGTGCCAGTAGTATAGTAACGACTAGCGGGAGGGACGAGCAGTACTTC. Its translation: CASSIVTTSGRDEQYF.